This is a list of T cell receptor beta chains from one sample in a study of neurological immune-mediated disorders. TCRdb recomputed calls from the 5' RACE reads with MiXCR, one row per CDR3 protein. The sample shows approximately 30,000 distinct CDR3 sequences, about 3.8% of them seen only once. Source material: CD4+ T cells from blood. The receptors here all came from a middle-aged woman in good health. CDR3s include the opening cysteine and the closing phenylalanine or tryptophan. Each record gives: CDR3 protein, CDR3 DNA, V gene, J gene, clone size, D gene. D genes are given only for firm matches. Size is stated for part of the rows, as once, few or many counts, or as a class when the clone is expanded.

CSARGVSLAGVYEQYF	TGCAGTGCTAGAGGCGTTAGTCTAGCGGGAGTCTACGAGCAGTACTTC	TRBV20-1	TRBJ2-7	many	TRBD2
CASSLDRAQESPLHF	TGTGCCAGCTCACTAGACAGGGCTCAGGAGTCACCCCTCCACTTT	TRBV18	TRBJ1-6	few	TRBD1
CASRLPGANVLTF	TGTGCCAGTCGCCTTCCAGGGGCCAACGTCCTGACTTTC	TRBV19	TRBJ2-6	few	NA
CASSLQEGVDTEAFF	TGCGCCAGCAGCTTACAGGAAGGGGTCGACACTGAAGCTTTCTTT	TRBV5-1	TRBJ1-1	many	NA
CASSLPLPRTDEQFF	TGTGCCAGCAGTTTACCTCTTCCCCGGACAGATGAGCAGTTCTTC	TRBV28	TRBJ2-1	many	NA
CSASDEGRGLGNQPQHF	TGCAGTGCCTCAGACGAAGGACGAGGGCTAGGGAATCAGCCCCAGCATTTT	TRBV20-1	TRBJ1-5	many	NA
CASSLGTGTGELFF	TGTGCCAGCAGTTTAGGCACTGGGACCGGGGAGCTGTTTTTT	TRBV27	TRBJ2-2	NA	NA
CATTGLTGFEKLFF	TGTGCCACCACCGGATTGACAGGGTTCGAAAAACTGTTTTTT	TRBV24-1	TRBJ1-4	many	TRBD1
CASSLTDISHNSPLHF	TGTGCCAGCAGTTTAACCGATATCTCTCATAATTCACCCCTCCACTTT	TRBV28	TRBJ1-6	many	NA
CSAPGHATYEQYF	TGCAGTGCTCCGGGACACGCGACCTACGAGCAGTACTTC	TRBV20-1	TRBJ2-7	many	NA
CSANPGQGVGGYTF	TGCAGTGCTAATCCGGGACAAGGCGTAGGTGGCTACACCTTC	TRBV20-1	TRBJ1-2	many	NA
CASSQGDALLNYGYTF	TGCGCCAGCAGCCAAGGGGACGCCCTTCTAAACTATGGCTACACCTTC	TRBV5-1	TRBJ1-2	many	NA
CASSPLPGQGAVEQFF	TGTGCCAGCAGCCCACTCCCGGGACAGGGGGCCGTTGAGCAGTTCTTC	TRBV4-2	TRBJ2-1	medium-sized	TRBD1
CASSVGRGAYNEQFF	TGTGCCAGCAGCGTGGGGCGGGGGGCATACAATGAGCAGTTCTTC	TRBV9	TRBJ2-1	many	TRBD2
CSVSGDYQETQYF	TGCAGCGTTTCAGGGGACTACCAAGAGACCCAGTACTTC	TRBV29-1	TRBJ2-5	many	NA
CASSPGTVHSPLHF	TGCGCCAGCAGCCCGGGGACAGTTCATTCACCCCTCCACTTT	TRBV5-1	TRBJ1-6	many	TRBD1
CATSREGTGWGTDTQYF	TGTGCCACCAGCAGAGAAGGGACAGGCTGGGGCACAGATACGCAGTATTTT	TRBV15	TRBJ2-3	many	TRBD1
CSASARTRGGYTF	TGCAGTGCTAGCGCTCGGACAAGGGGCGGCTACACCTTC	TRBV20-1	TRBJ1-2	many	NA
CASSPNHQPQHF	TGCGCCAGCAGTCCAAACCATCAGCCCCAGCATTTT	TRBV10-1	TRBJ1-5	few	NA
CASSFRQGNQPQHF	TGTGCCAGCAGTTTTCGGCAGGGCAATCAGCCCCAGCATTTT	TRBV27	TRBJ1-5	many	NA
CSARDGKRLAGGKVEQFF	TGCAGTGCTAGAGATGGAAAAAGGCTAGCGGGAGGGAAAGTTGAGCAGTTCTTC	TRBV20-1	TRBJ2-1	many	TRBD2
CASSLVGASYEQYF	TGTGCCAGCAGTTTAGTGGGAGCATCCTACGAGCAGTACTTC	TRBV28	TRBJ2-7	many	NA
CSARARSHNEQFF	TGCAGTGCTAGGGCCAGGTCTCACAATGAGCAGTTCTTC	TRBV20-1	TRBJ2-1	many	NA
CASSLGAGGGNTEAFF	TGTGCCAGCAGCTTGGGCGCAGGGGGAGGGAACACTGAAGCTTTCTTT	TRBV5-6	TRBJ1-1	many	TRBD1
CASSQTVSEYLSEQYF	TGCGCCAGCAGTCAAACAGTTTCTGAATACCTCTCCGAGCAGTACTTC	TRBV5-1	TRBJ2-7	many	NA
CASSKEGTGPHAYEQYF	TGTGCCAGCAGCAAAGAGGGGACAGGGCCCCACGCCTACGAGCAGTACTTC	TRBV21-1	TRBJ2-7	many	NA
CASSQGGTRLMNTEAFF	TGTGCCAGCAGCCAAGGGGGGACACGGCTCATGAACACTGAAGCTTTCTTT	TRBV3-1	TRBJ1-1	many	NA
CSATGNPSTDTQYF	TGCAGTGCCACGGGAAACCCTAGCACAGATACGCAGTATTTT	TRBV20-1	TRBJ2-3	many	NA
CASSKDNPLNNQPQHF	TGTGCCAGCAGCAAGGACAACCCGCTAAACAATCAGCCCCAGCATTTT	TRBV7-9	TRBJ1-5	many	NA
CASSSTGITQYF	TGTGCCAGCAGTTCGACGGGGATTACGCAGTATTTT	TRBV28	TRBJ2-3	once	NA
CASSPRQGVGDTQYF	TGTGCCAGCAGTCCAAGACAGGGGGTTGGAGATACGCAGTATTTT	TRBV2	TRBJ2-3	many	TRBD1
CASSLARAVTEAFF	TGTGCCAGCAGCTTAGCCAGGGCGGTGACTGAAGCTTTCTTT	TRBV11-1	TRBJ1-1	many	NA
CSAQDRGLGETQYF	TGCAGTGCTCAGGACAGGGGGCTAGGAGAGACCCAGTACTTC	TRBV20-1	TRBJ2-5	few	TRBD1
CASSAGGGPRDTQYF	TGTGCCAGCAGTGCAGGCGGGGGGCCCCGAGATACGCAGTATTTT	TRBV2	TRBJ2-3	many	TRBD2
CASSRGRASGTVEQFF	TGTGCCAGCAGTAGGGGGAGGGCTAGCGGGACAGTTGAGCAGTTCTTC	TRBV12-3/TRBV12-4	TRBJ2-1	many	TRBD2
CASRSSRLVYEQFF	TGTGCCAGCAGATCTTCCCGACTAGTCTATGAGCAGTTCTTC	TRBV28	TRBJ2-1	many	NA
CASSPNRALSSYEQYF	TGTGCCAGCTCACCAAACAGGGCCTTAAGCTCCTACGAGCAGTACTTC	TRBV18	TRBJ2-7	many	NA
CASSLVAGSVGELFF	TGTGCCAGCAGTTTAGTAGCGGGGTCGGTCGGGGAGCTGTTTTTT	TRBV12-3/TRBV12-4	TRBJ2-2	many	TRBD2
CAISVSGGSYNEQFF	TGTGCCATCAGTGTGTCAGGGGGGTCCTACAATGAGCAGTTCTTC	TRBV10-3	TRBJ2-1	many	NA
CASSLDRARGPQHF	TGTGCCAGCAGCTTAGACAGGGCGCGGGGGCCCCAGCATTTT	TRBV7-2	TRBJ1-5	many	NA
CASRSGTANTEAFF	TGCGCCAGCCGATCCGGGACCGCAAACACTGAAGCTTTCTTT	TRBV10-2	TRBJ1-1	many	NA
CSARGLAGGETQYF	TGCAGTGCCCGAGGACTAGCGGGGGGGGAGACCCAGTACTTC	TRBV20-1	TRBJ2-5	many	TRBD2
CASSLGGSPQNVETQYF	TGTGCCAGCAGCTTAGGAGGCTCCCCTCAAAATGTAGAGACCCAGTACTTC	TRBV7-6	TRBJ2-5	many	NA
CASSPLGLHPEAFF	TGCGCCAGCAGCCCCCTCGGTCTGCACCCTGAAGCTTTCTTT	TRBV4-1	TRBJ1-1	few	NA
CASSLNTYEQYF	TGTGCCAGCAGTTTAAATACCTACGAGCAGTACTTC	TRBV28	TRBJ2-7	medium-sized	NA
CASSLDGPRVADTQYF	TGCGCCAGCAGCTTGGATGGGCCAAGGGTGGCAGATACGCAGTATTTT	TRBV5-1	TRBJ2-3	many	NA
CSARSEELWNQPQHF	TGCAGTGCTAGAAGTGAGGAGCTCTGGAATCAGCCCCAGCATTTT	TRBV20-1	TRBJ1-5	many	NA
CASSLRTGNTDTQYF	TGTGCCAGCAGCCTCAGGACAGGGAACACAGATACGCAGTATTTT	TRBV3-1	TRBJ2-3	many	TRBD1
CASSPRRGYTF	TGTGCCAGCAGCCCCCGGAGGGGTTACACCTTC	TRBV7-2	TRBJ1-2	many	NA
CAISGDSTEAFF	TGTGCCATCAGCGGGGACAGTACTGAAGCTTTCTTT	TRBV10-3	TRBJ1-1	many	TRBD1
CASSTGERWAFF	TGTGCCAGTAGTACAGGGGAGCGGTGGGCTTTCTTT	TRBV19	TRBJ1-1	few	NA
CASREVGRLAKNIQYF	TGTGCCAGCAGGGAGGTGGGACGGCTAGCCAAAAACATTCAGTACTTC	TRBV6-1	TRBJ2-4	many	NA
CASTTSGNNEQFF	TGCGCCAGCACGACTAGCGGCAACAATGAGCAGTTCTTC	TRBV5-1	TRBJ2-1	NA	TRBD2
CASSRRWGDTQYF	TGTGCCAGCAGCCGGCGTTGGGGGGATACGCAGTATTTT	TRBV3-1	TRBJ2-3	many	NA